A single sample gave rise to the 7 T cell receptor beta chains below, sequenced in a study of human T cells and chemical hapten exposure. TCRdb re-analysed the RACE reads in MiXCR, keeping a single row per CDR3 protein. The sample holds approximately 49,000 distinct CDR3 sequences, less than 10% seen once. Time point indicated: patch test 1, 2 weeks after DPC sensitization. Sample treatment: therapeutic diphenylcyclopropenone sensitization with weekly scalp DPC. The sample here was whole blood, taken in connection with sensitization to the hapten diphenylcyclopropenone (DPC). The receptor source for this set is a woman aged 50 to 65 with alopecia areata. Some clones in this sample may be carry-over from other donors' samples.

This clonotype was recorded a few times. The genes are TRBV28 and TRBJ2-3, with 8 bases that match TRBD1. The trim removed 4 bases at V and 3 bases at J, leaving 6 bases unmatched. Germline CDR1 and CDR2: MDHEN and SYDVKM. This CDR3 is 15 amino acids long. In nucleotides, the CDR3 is TGTGCCAGCAGTTCCCGGACAGGGTGGACAGATACGCAGTATTTT. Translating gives CASSSRTGWTDTQYF. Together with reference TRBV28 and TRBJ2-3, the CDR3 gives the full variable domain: DVKVTQSSRYLVKRTGEKVFLECVQDMDHENMFWYRQDPGLGLRLIYFSYDVKMKEKGDIPEGYSVSREKKERFSLILESASTNQTSMYLCASSSRTGWTDTQYFGPGTRLTVL.

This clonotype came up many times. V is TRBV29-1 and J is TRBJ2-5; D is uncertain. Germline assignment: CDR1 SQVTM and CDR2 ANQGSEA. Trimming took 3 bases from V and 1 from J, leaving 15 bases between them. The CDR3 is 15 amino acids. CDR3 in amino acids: CSVDLGSSPQETQYF. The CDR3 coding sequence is TGCAGCGTTGATTTGGGGTCCAGCCCCCAAGAGACCCAGTACTTC.

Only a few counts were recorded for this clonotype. The CDR3 region has the DNA TGTGCCAGCACCAGCCCCCTCGGGAGGGCTGAAGCTTTCTTT. This translates into CASTSPLGRAEAFF. The chain recombines TRBV28 with TRBJ1-1; D is unclear. The germline CDR1 and CDR2 sequences are MDHEN and SYDVKM. The CDR3 loop spans 14 amino acids. V was trimmed by 7 bases and J by 6 bases, leaving 18 bases between them.

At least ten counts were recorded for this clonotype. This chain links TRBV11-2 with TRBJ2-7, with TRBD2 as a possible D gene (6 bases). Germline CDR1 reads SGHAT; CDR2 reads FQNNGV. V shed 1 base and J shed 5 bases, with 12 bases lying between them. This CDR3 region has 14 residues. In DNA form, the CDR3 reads TGTGCCAGCAGCTTAGTAACTAGCTGGGACGAGCAGTACTTC. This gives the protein CASSLVTSWDEQYF. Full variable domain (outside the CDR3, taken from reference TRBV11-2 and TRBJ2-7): EAGVAQSPRYKIIEKRQSVAFWCNPISGHATLYWYQQILGQGPKLLIQFQNNGVVDDSQLPKDRFSAERLKGVDSTLKIQPAKLEDSAVYLCASSLVTSWDEQYFGPGTRLTVT.

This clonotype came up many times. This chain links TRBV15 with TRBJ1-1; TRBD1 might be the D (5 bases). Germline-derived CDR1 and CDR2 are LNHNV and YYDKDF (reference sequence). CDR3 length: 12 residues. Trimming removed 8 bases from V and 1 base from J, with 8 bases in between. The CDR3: CATGTANTEAFF. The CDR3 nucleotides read TGTGCCACCGGGACCGCGAACACTGAAGCTTTCTTT.

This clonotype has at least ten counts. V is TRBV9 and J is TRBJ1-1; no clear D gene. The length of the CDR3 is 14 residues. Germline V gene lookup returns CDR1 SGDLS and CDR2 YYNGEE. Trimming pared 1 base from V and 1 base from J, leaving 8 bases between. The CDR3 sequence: CASSVIQTNTEAFF. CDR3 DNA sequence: TGTGCCAGCAGCGTAATCCAGACGAACACTGAAGCTTTCTTT.

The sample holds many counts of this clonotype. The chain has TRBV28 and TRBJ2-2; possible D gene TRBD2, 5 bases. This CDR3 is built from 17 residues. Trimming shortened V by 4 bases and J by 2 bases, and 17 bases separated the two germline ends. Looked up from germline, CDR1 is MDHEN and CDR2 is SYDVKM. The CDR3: CASSYLAWRRNTGELFF. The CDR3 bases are TGTGCCAGCAGTTACCTAGCTTGGCGGAGAAACACCGGGGAGCTGTTTTTT.